The rows below give T cell receptor beta chains drawn from one sample of a study of blood T cell repertoires in COVID-19. Libraries were prepared by immunoSEQ multiplex PCR; TCRdb keeps only in-frame clonotypes and omits some of them. This sample has 150,000 to 200,000 clones, with 88% found just once. Sequencing input: peripheral blood. Receptors originate from a human donor in a cohort sampled during active COVID-19. Each CDR3 is given with its conserved first and last residue. Fields, in order: clone size, J gene, D gene, V gene, CDR3 protein, CDR3 DNA. D genes are given only for firm matches. The listing skips clone size in some rows; elsewhere it reads once, few, many or a size class.

>once|TRBJ1-5|TRBD1|TRBV10-2
CASMGQGSQPQHF
TGCGCCAGCATGGGACAGGGCTCTCAGCCCCAGCATTTT
>.|TRBJ2-5|.|TRBV5-6
CASSKDRRETQYF
TGTGCCAGCAGCAAAGACAGGCGGGAGACCCAGTACTTC
>once|TRBJ2-3|TRBD2|TRBV7-2
CASSHSGTDTQYF
TGTGCCAGCAGCCATAGCGGGACAGATACGCAGTATTTT
>.|TRBJ2-5|.|TRBV5-1
CASSLALRGETQYF
TGCGCCAGCAGCTTGGCCTTGCGAGGGGAGACCCAGTACTTC
>.|TRBJ2-2|.|TRBV11-3
CASSFTGSGELFF
TGTGCCAGCAGCTTCACAGGGTCCGGGGAGCTGTTTTTT
>.|TRBJ2-3|TRBD1|TRBV11-3
CASSFTGGWTDTQYF
TGTGCCAGCAGCTTTACAGGGGGATGGACAGATACGCAGTATTTT
>once|TRBJ1-4|TRBD1|TRBV6-4
CASSERGRSNEKLFF
TGTGCCAGCAGTGAGAGGGGGCGTAGTAATGAAAAACTGTTTTTT
>.|TRBJ1-2|.|TRBV15
CATSRGAPQGSSYGYTF
TGTGCCACCAGCAGAGGGGCCCCACAGGGAAGCTCCTATGGCTACACCTTC
>.|TRBJ1-1|.|TRBV12-3/TRBV12-4
CASSFSYRAAFF
TGTGCCAGCAGTTTCAGTTACAGGGCGGCTTTCTTT
>.|TRBJ1-3|TRBD1|TRBV30
CAWSPGQSSGNTIYF
TGTGCCTGGAGCCCGGGACAGAGCTCTGGAAACACCATATATTTT
>.|TRBJ1-4|.|TRBV30
CAWSVLGREKLFF
TGTGCCTGGAGTGTACTGGGGCGGGAAAAACTGTTTTTT
>.|TRBJ2-1|TRBD2|TRBV6-2/TRBV6-3
CASSSYGLAGDEQFF
TGTGCCAGCAGTTCTTATGGACTAGCGGGTGATGAGCAGTTCTTC
>.|TRBJ1-3|.|TRBV2
CASSDGQRSGNTIYF
TGTGCCAGCAGTGACGGACAACGCTCTGGAAACACCATATATTTT
>.|TRBJ2-7|TRBD1|TRBV3-1/TRBV3-2
CASSRDRGRSYEQYF
TGTGCCAGCAGCCGGGACAGGGGTCGGTCCTACGAGCAGTACTTC
>.|TRBJ1-5|.|TRBV28
CASRWESGTLHSNQPQHF
TGTGCCAGCCGATGGGAGTCAGGCACCTTACATAGCAATCAGCCCCAGCATTTT
>.|TRBJ2-5|TRBD1|TRBV10-3
CAIGSGQGRETQYF
TGTGCCATCGGTTCTGGACAGGGGAGGGAGACCCAGTACTTC
>.|TRBJ1-3|.|TRBV18
CASSPRVGEAGNTIYF
TGTGCCAGCTCTCCCAGGGTAGGCGAGGCTGGAAACACCATATATTTT
>.|TRBJ2-1|TRBD2|TRBV2
CASVQLAGKRNEQFF
TGTGCCAGCGTTCAACTAGCGGGAAAACGCAATGAGCAGTTCTTC
>once|TRBJ2-3|.|TRBV15
CATSRGRSDTQYF
TGTGCCACCAGCAGAGGGAGGTCAGATACGCAGTATTTT
>.|TRBJ2-3|.|TRBV4-3
CASSPSPRDTQYF
TGCGCCAGCAGCCCATCACCTCGGGATACGCAGTATTTT
>.|TRBJ1-1|.|TRBV6-5
CASSYSRRTNTEAFF
TGTGCCAGCAGTTACTCGAGGCGAACAAACACTGAAGCTTTCTTT
>.|TRBJ1-1|.|TRBV29-1
CSVILQVRGEAFF
TGCAGCGTTATTCTACAGGTTCGTGGTGAAGCTTTCTTT
>.|TRBJ1-5|TRBD1|TRBV3-1/TRBV3-2
CASSLVDRGCDSNQPQHF
TGTGCCAGCAGCCTCGTCGACAGGGGGTGCGATAGCAATCAGCCCCAGCATTTT
>.|TRBJ2-7|TRBD1|TRBV11-2
CASRQIRSGTGVSYEQYF
TGTGCCAGCAGGCAGATTAGGTCCGGGACAGGGGTCTCCTACGAGCAGTACTTC
>.|TRBJ1-4|.|TRBV18
CASSPLDSTNEKLFF
TGTGCCAGCTCACCGCTGGACTCAACTAATGAAAAACTGTTTTTT
>.|TRBJ1-6|.|TRBV19
CASGGASYNSPLHF
TGTGCCAGTGGGGGGGCGTCCTATAATTCACCCCTCCACTTT
>few|TRBJ1-2|TRBD1|TRBV9
CASSETAGQGPYTF
TGTGCCAGCAGTGAGACGGCGGGACAGGGCCCTTACACCTTC